This TCR beta chain appears in the sequencing data of a study of T cells after yellow fever vaccination. Looking at the study overall: Researchers used SMART-Seq v4 Ultra Low Input to prepare fractions that had low cell numbers.

Study findings and constraints: Abundant bulk-derived clonotypes could contaminate FACS-sorted repertoires. Among all clonotypes, a small share was observed in both CD4 and CD8 compartments. The booster saw the reappearance of most primary-vaccination clones (around 95% CD4, less than 90% CD8).

This clonotype was seen more than once but under ten times. Its antigen is as yet unknown. TCRdb fed the 5' RACE reads into MiXCR, producing one record per CDR3 protein. The sample has about 120,000 distinct CDR3 sequences; under 9% are singletons. The CDR3 contains 15 residues. Germline-derived CDR1 and CDR2 are LGHDT and YNNKEL (reference sequence). Deletions cut 3 bases from V and 7 bases from J, with 19 bases between. The sample was CD8+ T cells sorted from PBMCs, taken on the day of the yellow fever booster vaccination. The rearrangement uses TRBV3-1 and TRBJ2-7; possibly TRBD1 for D (6 bases). The TCR comes from a young man who received the YFV17D yellow fever vaccine. The CDR3 nucleotides read TGTGCCAGCAGCCAGGTTTCAAGGGGGACGGGTGAGCAGTACTTC. Translating it yields CASSQVSRGTGEQYF.